The rows below give T cell receptor beta chains drawn from one sample of a study of T cells after yellow fever vaccination. Via MiXCR, TCRdb re-called the 5' RACE reads, giving one row per CDR3 protein. The sample includes about 240,000 distinct CDR3 sequences, 6.9% of them seen just once. The material sequenced was CD4+ T cells sorted from PBMCs, taken 15 days after the yellow fever booster vaccination. The receptors stem from a man aged 25 to 40 who received the YFV17D yellow fever vaccine. Both conserved end residues are trimmed from each CDR3. The order of the fields is V gene, J gene, CDR3 protein.

V: TRBV19
J: TRBJ2-7
CDR3: ASSEGRGFGNEQY

V: TRBV27
J: TRBJ2-7
CDR3: ASSFTRRDYEQY

V: TRBV7-2
J: TRBJ1-2
CDR3: ASSSLRTIFT

V: TRBV7-2
J: TRBJ2-7
CDR3: ASSLDGSRDEQY

V: TRBV29-1
J: TRBJ2-1
CDR3: SVESGLAEQYNEQF

V: TRBV11-2
J: TRBJ2-1
CDR3: ASSLVGTAFDSYNEQF

V: TRBV5-4
J: TRBJ2-1
CDR3: ASSSDRVSYNEQF

V: TRBV15
J: TRBJ2-7
CDR3: ATSREAIWGGQY

V: TRBV29-1
J: TRBJ2-1
CDR3: SVAGRAGQTNEQF

V: TRBV12-3/TRBV12-4
J: TRBJ1-5
CDR3: ASSTKWMYSNQPQH

V: TRBV4-3
J: TRBJ2-4
CDR3: ASSRREAGGPANIQY

V: TRBV7-9
J: TRBJ2-1
CDR3: AGSRASSGNEQF

V: TRBV20-1
J: TRBJ2-7
CDR3: SARADVGHLEY

V: TRBV7-2
J: TRBJ2-5
CDR3: ASSLTPGRTQETQY

V: TRBV5-1
J: TRBJ2-7
CDR3: ASQSGDRGPYEQY

V: TRBV6-5
J: TRBJ2-3
CDR3: ASNGQGASDTQY

V: TRBV27
J: TRBJ1-5
CDR3: ARSRGLLGAQH

V: TRBV21-1
J: TRBJ2-7
CDR3: ASTWFYAGPSSYEQY

V: TRBV5-1
J: TRBJ1-1
CDR3: ASRLKSEAF

V: TRBV12-3/TRBV12-4
J: TRBJ2-7
CDR3: ARSFHGTGIAYEQY

V: TRBV24-1
J: TRBJ2-7
CDR3: ATSETGEHYFSYEQY

V: TRBV3-1
J: TRBJ2-1
CDR3: ASSRDRVDYNEQF

V: TRBV5-1
J: TRBJ2-3
CDR3: ASSLGRTSGRAGGTDTQY

V: TRBV7-9
J: TRBJ2-2
CDR3: ASTEGPANTGELF

V: TRBV20-1
J: TRBJ2-5
CDR3: SARDKLGPKETQY

V: TRBV7-9
J: TRBJ1-5
CDR3: ASSLELGSNQPQH